This T cell receptor (beta chain) is from a study of CD8 T cells in ankylosing spondylitis. Study results and caveats: There was reportedly significant enrichment of clones that were disease-linked in matched ankylosing spondylitis synovial fluid. A motif in TCR beta, a set of under ten highly homologous variants, appeared characteristic of ankylosing spondylitis blood.

TCRdb re-called the 5' RACE reads through MiXCR, storing one row per CDR3 protein. The sample shows under 550,000 distinct CDR3 sequences, roughly 27% of them seen only once. To note about this clonotype: As yet, its antigen is unknown.

The germline V gene encodes CDR1 SGHAT and CDR2 FQNNGV. V was cut by 0 bases and J by 11 bases, with 11 bases left in between. The CDR3 is made up of 14 amino acids. The sample taken for sequencing was blood, either unsorted or a sorted T cell fraction (not recorded which). The clonotype comes from a male donor with ankylosing spondylitis. The rearrangement uses TRBV11-2 and TRBJ1-6, with unresolved D. CDR3 loop: CASSLERQGPPLHF. DNA for the CDR3: TGTGCCAGCAGCTTAGAACGGCAAGGGCCACCCCTCCACTTT.